These 20 T cell receptor beta chains came from one sample sequenced in a study of beta chain features in type 1 diabetes. Whole-study findings and limits: Type 1 diabetes patients showed a moderate but significant shortening of TCRB CDR3s in all four CD4+ subsets.

Their specific antigens are unknown. As every portion of the isolated RNA was reverse transcribed, the sequencing read expressed TCRB transcripts. This table comes from immunoSEQ multiplex PCR, and its TCRdb copy is limited to in-frame clones, with some not included. The sample has roughly 160,000 clones, roughly 8% seen once. Sequenced material: central memory CD4+ T cells from blood. These receptor sequences come from a man younger than 30 with type 1 diabetes.

This clone was seen ten or more times. The gene calls are TRBV29-1 and TRBJ1-2, with D hard to call. This CDR3 is built from 11 residues. The V gene's germline CDR1 is SQVTM and CDR2 ANQGSEA. V was shortened by 7 bases and J by 8 bases, with 14 bases between the two germline ends. The CDR3 region is CSATRDVGYTF. CDR3 nucleotide sequence: TGCAGCGCCACCCGCGATGTCGGCTACACCTTC.

This clone was found a few times. The chain uses TRBV7-2 and TRBJ2-1; D is ambiguous. In germline, CDR1 is SGHTA, CDR2 FQGNSA. The length of the CDR3 is 14 residues. Trimming left V 4 bases short and J 10 bases short, with 17 bases between. CDR3: CASSSGALGWEQFF. The CDR3 DNA is TGTGCCAGCAGCTCCGGAGCGCTCGGGTGGGAGCAGTTCTTC.

The V gene is TRBV6-5, the J gene TRBJ1-4; D is perhaps TRBD1 (5 bases). V dropped 3 bases and J dropped 6 bases, with 14 bases sitting between them. CDR1 and CDR2 (germline): MNHEY, SVGAGI. There are 15 residues in the CDR3. The CDR3 region has the DNA TGTGCCAGCAGTTATGTGCCAGGGTTCGATGAAAAACTGTTTTTT. Translation gives CASSYVPGFDEKLFF.

This rearrangement joins TRBV2 to TRBJ2-1; maybe TRBD1 (6 bases). Between the trimmed V and J ends, which lost 4 bases and 1 base, there was a span of 11 bases. CDR3 length: 15 residues. Germline-derived CDR1 and CDR2 are SNHLY and FYNNEI. The chain's CDR3 is CASSVTGRSYNEQFF. CDR3 in DNA: TGTGCCAGCAGTGTTACAGGGCGGTCCTACAATGAGCAGTTCTTC.

V and J are TRBV5-1 and TRBJ2-5; 9 bases are shared with TRBD2. CDR3 length equals 15 residues. V was clipped by 1 base and J by 6 bases; unmatched bases: 7. The germline V gene has CDR1 SGHRS and CDR2 YFSETQ. The CDR3 nucleotides read TGCGCCAGCAGCTTGACAGGGACTAGCCACCAGACCCAGTACTTC. Translated, it gives CASSLTGTSHQTQYF.

In this sample, this clone turned up a few times. The chain couples TRBV5-1 to TRBJ2-1, with 7 bases matching TRBD2. V shed 1 base and J 5 bases; nucleotides not matched to a gene: 9. Germline V gene lookup returns CDR1 SGHRS and CDR2 YFSETQ. The CDR3 loop spans 16 amino acids. CDR3 DNA sequence: TGCGCCAGCAGCTTGTCTCCGGCGGGAGTCAACAATGAGCAGTTCTTC. Translated, it gives CASSLSPAGVNNEQFF.

V and J are TRBV9 and TRBJ1-4; 9 positions agree with TRBD1. Trimming at V came to 0 bases and at J to 8 bases, leaving 5 bases not matched to a gene. This CDR3 spans 15 amino acids. Germline V gene lookup returns CDR1 SGDLS and CDR2 YYNGEE. CDR3 region: CASSVAGQGSEKLFF. DNA of the CDR3: TGTGCCAGCAGCGTAGCGGGACAGGGATCCGAAAAACTGTTTTTT. Combining the CDR3 with reference TRBV9 and TRBJ1-4 gives the whole variable domain DSGVTQTPKHLITATGQRVTLRCSPRSGDLSVYWYQQSLDQGLQFLIQYYNGEERAKGNILERFSAQQFPDLHSELNLSSLELGDSALYFCASSVAGQGSEKLFFGSGTQLSVL.

The genes are TRBV25-1 and TRBJ2-5; a possible D gene is TRBD2 (5 bases). Trimming removed 4 bases at V and 5 bases at J, with 17 bases between. CDR3 length: 15 residues. Looked up from germline, CDR1 is MGHDK and CDR2 is SYGVNS. CDR3 nucleotide sequence: TGTGCCAGCAGTGGATCACTAGGATCCGGCGAGACCCAGTACTTC. Protein sequence: CASSGSLGSGETQYF.

The chain recombines TRBV10-3 with TRBJ2-7; TRBD2 matches 7 bases. Germline CDR1 is ENHRY and CDR2 is SYGVKD. The junction had 9 bases not matched to a gene; V was cut back by 4 bases and J by 0 bases. The CDR3 totals 16 residues. As DNA, the CDR3 is TGTGCCATCAGTGGAGGGCTAGCGGACCTCTCCTACGAGCAGTACTTC. Translating it yields CAISGGLADLSYEQYF.

This clone was counted only a few times. The rearrangement links TRBV28 to TRBJ2-1, with 8 bases aligning to TRBD2. CDR1 MDHEN and CDR2 SYDVKM come from the germline V gene. V lost 4 bases to trimming and J lost 0 bases; unmatched junction nucleotides: 5. The CDR3 extends over 16 amino acids. The CDR3, as DNA: TGTGCCAGCAGTTCACACGGGGGGGCCTCCTACAATGAGCAGTTCTTC. It yields the protein CASSSHGGASYNEQFF.

This clone was detected only a few times. This CDR3 is CASSPPASSFSGELFF. The CDR3 nucleotides read TGTGCCAGCTCACCACCCGCGTCGTCCTTCTCCGGGGAGCTGTTTTTT. The chain is built from TRBV18 and TRBJ2-2; no firm D call. The germline gives CDR1 KGHSH, CDR2 LQKENI. The CDR3 length is 16 residues. V lost 0 bases and J lost 6, with 14 bases in between.

This chain joins TRBV11-2 and TRBJ2-7; 9 bases are shared with TRBD2. CDR1 is SGHAT, CDR2 FQNNGV, per germline. CDR3 length equals 13 residues. The ends lost 8 bases at V and 4 bases at J; junction bases unmatched: 6. The CDR3 DNA reads as TGTGCCAGCTCGTCTAGCGGGAAGTACGAGCAGTACTTC. It yields the protein CASSSSGKYEQYF.

The V call is TRBV7-2, the J call TRBJ2-3; unclear D gene. Germline V gene sequence: CDR1 SGHTA, CDR2 FQGNSA. The ends were cut back, 5 bases at V and 4 bases at J, with 4 bases in the middle. This CDR3 has 11 residues. This CDR3 reads CASSHSDTQYF. CDR3 DNA sequence: TGTGCCAGCAGCCATTCAGATACGCAGTATTTT.

This clone appeared a few times. The rearrangement joins TRBV27 to TRBJ1-1; 9 nucleotides agree with TRBD1. CDR3 length: 17 residues. CDR1 and CDR2 (germline): MNHEY, SMNVEV (reference sequence). The trim removed 6 bases at V and 5 bases at J, leaving 16 bases unmatched. CDR3 in DNA: TGTGCCAGCAGCGACTCGACCCTGCGACAGGGGGTAACTGAAGCTTTCTTT. Its translation: CASSDSTLRQGVTEAFF.

The gene calls are TRBV7-2 and TRBJ1-3; 7 bases fit TRBD1. The CDR3 is 17 amino acids. Germline-derived CDR1 and CDR2 are SGHTA and FQGNSA. V dropped 5 bases and J dropped 0; count of bases not matched to a gene: 10. The CDR3 region is CASSRTGQSNSGNTIYF. DNA for the CDR3: TGTGCCAGCAGCCGTACGGGACAGAGCAACTCTGGAAACACCATATATTTT.

This clone was observed a handful of times. The rearrangement uses TRBV2 and TRBJ1-1, with D tentatively TRBD1 (5 bases). The CDR3 runs to 14 residues. CDR1 is SNHLY, CDR2 FYNNEI, per germline. V was shortened by 10 bases and J by 5 bases, with 20 bases between the two germline ends. The CDR3 sequence: CATFPGPGGTEAFF. The CDR3 DNA reads as TGTGCCACCTTTCCGGGGCCGGGAGGGACTGAAGCTTTCTTT.

The chain links TRBV21-1 to TRBJ1-6. TRBV21-1 represents a pseudogene. This CDR3 has 15 amino acids. CDR3 in amino acids: CASSKKVGGRGPLHF. In DNA form, the CDR3 reads TGTGCCAGCAGCAAAAAGGTCGGGGGGCGGGGACCCCTCCACTTT.

This chain links TRBV5-1 with TRBJ2-5, with TRBD1 matching over 9 bases. Germline values: CDR1 SGHRS, CDR2 YFSETQ. This CDR3 region has 14 residues. V shed 2 bases and J 2 bases; nucleotides not matched to a gene: 1. The CDR3 nucleotides read TGCGCCAGCAGCTTTGGGACAGGGCAAGAGACCCAGTACTTC. Encoded protein: CASSFGTGQETQYF. The full variable domain, its missing parts supplied by reference TRBV5-1 and TRBJ2-5, is KAGVTQTPRYLIKTRGQQVTLSCSPISGHRSVSWYQQTPGQGLQFLFEYFSETQRNKGNFPGRFSGRQFSNSRSEMNVSTLELGDSALYLCASSFGTGQETQYFGPGTRLLVL.

A few counts support this clone. This CDR3 is CASSLAGGTYEQYF. The CDR3 nucleotides are TGTGCCAGCAGTTTAGCGGGAGGCACCTACGAGCAGTACTTC. This chain uses TRBV28 with TRBJ2-7, with TRBD2 matching over 8 bases. The CDR3 has 14 residues. The V gene end was trimmed by 2 bases and the J gene end by 2 bases; junction bases not matched to a gene: 2. Per the germline V gene, CDR1 is MDHEN and CDR2 is SYDVKM.

In its sample, this clone was seen a few times. The V gene is TRBV21-1, the J gene TRBJ1-2. TRBV21-1 is a documented pseudogene. This CDR3 has 15 residues. The CDR3 DNA reads TGTGCCAGCAGGCTGGGGGGTAGGGTTAACTATGGCTACACCTTC. Residues: CASRLGGRVNYGYTF.